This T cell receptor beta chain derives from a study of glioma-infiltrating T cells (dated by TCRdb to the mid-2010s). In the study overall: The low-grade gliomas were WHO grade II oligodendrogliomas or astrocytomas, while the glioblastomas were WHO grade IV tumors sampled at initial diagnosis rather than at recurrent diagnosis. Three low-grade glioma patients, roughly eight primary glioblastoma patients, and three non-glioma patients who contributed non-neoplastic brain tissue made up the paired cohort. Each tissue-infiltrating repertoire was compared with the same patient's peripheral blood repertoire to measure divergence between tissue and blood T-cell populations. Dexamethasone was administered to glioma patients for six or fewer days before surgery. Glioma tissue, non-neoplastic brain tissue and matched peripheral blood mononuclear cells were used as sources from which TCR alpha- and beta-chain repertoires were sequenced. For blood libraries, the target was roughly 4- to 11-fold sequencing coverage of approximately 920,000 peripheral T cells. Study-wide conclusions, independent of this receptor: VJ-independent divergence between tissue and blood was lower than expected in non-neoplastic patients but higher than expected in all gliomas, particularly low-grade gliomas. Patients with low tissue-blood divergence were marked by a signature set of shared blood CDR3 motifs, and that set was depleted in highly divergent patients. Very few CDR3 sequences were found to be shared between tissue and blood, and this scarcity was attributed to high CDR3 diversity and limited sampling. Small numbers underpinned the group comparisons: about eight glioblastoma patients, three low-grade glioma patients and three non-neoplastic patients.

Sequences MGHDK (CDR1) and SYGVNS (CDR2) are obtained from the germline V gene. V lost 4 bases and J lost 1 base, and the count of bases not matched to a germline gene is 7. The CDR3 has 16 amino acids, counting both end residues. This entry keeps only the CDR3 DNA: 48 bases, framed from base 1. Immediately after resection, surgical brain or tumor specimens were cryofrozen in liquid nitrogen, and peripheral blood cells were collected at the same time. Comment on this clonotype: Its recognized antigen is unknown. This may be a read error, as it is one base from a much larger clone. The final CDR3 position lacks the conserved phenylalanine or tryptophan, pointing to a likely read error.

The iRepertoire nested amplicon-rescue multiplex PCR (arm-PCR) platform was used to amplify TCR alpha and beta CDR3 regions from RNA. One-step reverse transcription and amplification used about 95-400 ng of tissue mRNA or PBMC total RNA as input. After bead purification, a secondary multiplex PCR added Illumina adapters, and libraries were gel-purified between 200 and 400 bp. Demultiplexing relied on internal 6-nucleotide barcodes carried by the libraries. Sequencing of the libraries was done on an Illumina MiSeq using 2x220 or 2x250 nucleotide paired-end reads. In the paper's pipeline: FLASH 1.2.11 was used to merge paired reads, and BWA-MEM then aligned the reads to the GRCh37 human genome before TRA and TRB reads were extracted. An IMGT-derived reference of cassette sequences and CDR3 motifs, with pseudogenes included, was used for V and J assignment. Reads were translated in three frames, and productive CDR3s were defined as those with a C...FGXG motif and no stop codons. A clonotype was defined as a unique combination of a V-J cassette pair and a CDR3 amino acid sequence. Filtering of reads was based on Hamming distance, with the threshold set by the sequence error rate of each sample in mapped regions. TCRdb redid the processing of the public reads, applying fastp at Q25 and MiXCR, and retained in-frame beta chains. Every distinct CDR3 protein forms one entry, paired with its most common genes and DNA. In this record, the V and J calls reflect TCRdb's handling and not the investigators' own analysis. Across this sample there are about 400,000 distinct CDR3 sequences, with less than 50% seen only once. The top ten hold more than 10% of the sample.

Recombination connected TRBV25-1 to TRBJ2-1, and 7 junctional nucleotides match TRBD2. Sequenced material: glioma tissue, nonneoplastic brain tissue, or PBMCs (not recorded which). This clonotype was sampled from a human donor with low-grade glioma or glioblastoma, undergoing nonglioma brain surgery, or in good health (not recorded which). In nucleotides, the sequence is TGTGCCAGCAGTGTAACTAGGGGAGGGTCCTACAATGAGCAGTTCCTC. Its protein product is CASSVTRGGSYNEQFL.